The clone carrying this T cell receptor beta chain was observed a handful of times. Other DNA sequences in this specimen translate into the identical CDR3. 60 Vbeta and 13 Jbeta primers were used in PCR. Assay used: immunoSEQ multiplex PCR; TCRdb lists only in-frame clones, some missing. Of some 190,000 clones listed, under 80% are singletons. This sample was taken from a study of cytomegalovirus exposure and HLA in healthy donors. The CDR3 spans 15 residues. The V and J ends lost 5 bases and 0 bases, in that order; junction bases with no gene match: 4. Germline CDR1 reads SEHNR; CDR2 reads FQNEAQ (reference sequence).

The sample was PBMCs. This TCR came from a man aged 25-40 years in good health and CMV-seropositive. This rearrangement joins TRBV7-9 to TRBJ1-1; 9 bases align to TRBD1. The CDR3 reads CASSPGQGMNTEAFF. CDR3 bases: TGTGCCAGCAGCCCCGGACAGGGGATGAACACTGAAGCTTTCTTT.